The subject of this entry is one TCR beta chain. These data originate in a study of chemoradiotherapy in HPV16-positive cancers. The table came from immunoSEQ multiplex PCR; TCRdb's copy has only in-frame clones and leaves some out. This table holds thousands of clones, about three quarters found once. The V end lost 5 bases, the J end lost 4 bases, and 9 bases lay between the germline ends. CDR1 is SGHTA and CDR2 is FQGNSA in the germline V gene. The CDR3 sequence is 13 residues long. The sequencing used tumor tissue, collected from a patient who underwent chemoradiotherapy. V is TRBV7-2 and J is TRBJ1-3, with TRBD1 as a possible D gene (6 bases). This TCR was sampled from a human donor with HPV-associated anogenital cancer. The CDR3 sequence: CASSPGTGNTIYF. The CDR3 coding sequence is TGTGCCAGCAGCCCCGGGACAGGAAACACCATATATTTT.